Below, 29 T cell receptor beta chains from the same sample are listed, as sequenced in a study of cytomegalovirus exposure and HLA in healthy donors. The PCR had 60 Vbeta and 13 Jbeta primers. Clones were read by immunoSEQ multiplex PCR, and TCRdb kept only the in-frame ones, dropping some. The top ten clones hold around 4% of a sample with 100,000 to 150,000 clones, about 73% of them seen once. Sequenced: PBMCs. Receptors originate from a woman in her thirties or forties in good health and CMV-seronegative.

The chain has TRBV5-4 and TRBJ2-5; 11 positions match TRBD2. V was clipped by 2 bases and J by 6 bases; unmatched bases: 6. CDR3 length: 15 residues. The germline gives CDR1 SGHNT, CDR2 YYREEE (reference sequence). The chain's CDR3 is CASSFTSGRGQTQYF. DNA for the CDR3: TGTGCCAGCAGCTTTACTAGCGGGAGAGGTCAGACCCAGTACTTC.

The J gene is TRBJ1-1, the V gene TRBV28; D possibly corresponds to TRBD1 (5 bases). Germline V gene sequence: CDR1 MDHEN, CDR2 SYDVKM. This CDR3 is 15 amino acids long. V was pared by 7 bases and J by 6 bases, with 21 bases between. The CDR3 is CASTIPEGLFAEAFF. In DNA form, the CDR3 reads TGTGCCAGCACAATACCGGAGGGACTCTTCGCTGAAGCTTTCTTT.

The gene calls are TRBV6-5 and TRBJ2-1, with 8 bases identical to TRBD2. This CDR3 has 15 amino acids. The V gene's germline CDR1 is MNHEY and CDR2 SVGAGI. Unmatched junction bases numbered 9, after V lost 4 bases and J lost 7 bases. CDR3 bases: TGTGCCAGCAGTTTGACCGGGGGGGCGTTTAATGAGCAGTTCTTC. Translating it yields CASSLTGGAFNEQFF.

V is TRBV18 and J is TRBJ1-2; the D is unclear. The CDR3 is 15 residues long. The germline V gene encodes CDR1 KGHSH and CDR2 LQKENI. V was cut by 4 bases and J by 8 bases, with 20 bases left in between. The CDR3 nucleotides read TGTGCCAGCTCACTGGTCGCGGGAGTAGATGAGGGCTACACCTTC. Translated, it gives CASSLVAGVDEGYTF.

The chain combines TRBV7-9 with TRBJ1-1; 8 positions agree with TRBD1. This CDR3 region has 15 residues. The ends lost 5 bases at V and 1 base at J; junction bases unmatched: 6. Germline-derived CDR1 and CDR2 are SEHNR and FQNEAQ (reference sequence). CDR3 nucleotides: TGTGCCAGCAGCATCTCAGGGACAGGGAACACTGAAGCTTTCTTT. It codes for CASSISGTGNTEAFF.

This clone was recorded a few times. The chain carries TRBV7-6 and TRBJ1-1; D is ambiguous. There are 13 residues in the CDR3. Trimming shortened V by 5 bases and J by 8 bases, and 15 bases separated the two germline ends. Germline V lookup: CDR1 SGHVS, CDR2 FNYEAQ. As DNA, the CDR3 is TGTGCCAGCAGCCCGAGTAGTGGGCGCGAAGCTTTCTTT. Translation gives CASSPSSGREAFF.

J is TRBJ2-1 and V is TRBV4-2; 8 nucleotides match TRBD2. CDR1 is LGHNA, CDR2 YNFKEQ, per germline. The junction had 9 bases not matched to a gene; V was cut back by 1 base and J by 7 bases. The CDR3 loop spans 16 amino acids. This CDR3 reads CASSQATGGADNEQFF. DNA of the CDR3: TGTGCCAGCAGCCAAGCTACGGGGGGGGCTGATAATGAGCAGTTCTTC.

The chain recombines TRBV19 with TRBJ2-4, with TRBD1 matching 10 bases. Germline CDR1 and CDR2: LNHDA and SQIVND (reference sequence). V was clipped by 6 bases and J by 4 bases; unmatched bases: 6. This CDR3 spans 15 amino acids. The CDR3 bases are TGTGCCAGTAGCATATCGGACAGGGGGAAAAACATTCAGTACTTC. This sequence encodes CASSISDRGKNIQYF.

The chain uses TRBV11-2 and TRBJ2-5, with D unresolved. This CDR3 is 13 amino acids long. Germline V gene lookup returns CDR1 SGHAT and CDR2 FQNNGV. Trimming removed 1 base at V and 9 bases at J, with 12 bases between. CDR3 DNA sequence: TGTGCCAGCAGCTTAGTGGGCCGTGGATCCCAGTACTTC. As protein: CASSLVGRGSQYF.

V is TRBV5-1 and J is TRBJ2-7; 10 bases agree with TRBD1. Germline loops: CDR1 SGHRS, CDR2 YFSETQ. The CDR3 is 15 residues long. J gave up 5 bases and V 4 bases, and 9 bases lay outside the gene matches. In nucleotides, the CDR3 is TGCGCCAGCAGCCCCGGGACAGGGGTTCGCCACGAGCAGTACTTC. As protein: CASSPGTGVRHEQYF.

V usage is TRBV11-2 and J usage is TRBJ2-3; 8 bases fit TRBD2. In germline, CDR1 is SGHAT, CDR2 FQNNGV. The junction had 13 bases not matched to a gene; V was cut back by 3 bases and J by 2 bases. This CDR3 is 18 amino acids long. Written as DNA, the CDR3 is TGTGCCAGCAGCTTGCGCCCGCCCTGGCGGGGGGCCACAGATACGCAGTATTTT. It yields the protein CASSLRPPWRGATDTQYF.

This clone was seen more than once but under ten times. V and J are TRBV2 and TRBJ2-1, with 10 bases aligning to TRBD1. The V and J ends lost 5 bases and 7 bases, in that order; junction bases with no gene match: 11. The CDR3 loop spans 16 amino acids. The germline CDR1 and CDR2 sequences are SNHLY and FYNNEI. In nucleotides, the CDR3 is TGTGCCAGCAGTCAGACAGGGGGCATAGTGGGAAATGAGCAGTTCTTC. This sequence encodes CASSQTGGIVGNEQFF.

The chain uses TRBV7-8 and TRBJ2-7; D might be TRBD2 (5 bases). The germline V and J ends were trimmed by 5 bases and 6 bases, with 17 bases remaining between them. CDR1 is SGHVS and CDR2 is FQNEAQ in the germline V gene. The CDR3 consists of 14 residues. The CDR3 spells CASSRLGGGLEQYF. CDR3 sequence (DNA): TGTGCCAGCAGCCGCCTTGGCGGCGGGCTCGAGCAGTACTTC.

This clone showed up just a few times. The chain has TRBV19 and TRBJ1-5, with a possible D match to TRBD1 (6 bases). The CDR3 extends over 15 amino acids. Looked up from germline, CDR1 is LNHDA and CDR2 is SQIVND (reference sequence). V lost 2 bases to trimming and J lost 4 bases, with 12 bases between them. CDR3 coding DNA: TGTGCCAGTAGTATACAACAGGGATTGAATCAGCCCCAGCATTTT. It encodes CASSIQQGLNQPQHF.

The CDR3 sequence is CASRAPGGLDQPQHF. CDR3 bases: TGTGCCAGCAGAGCCCCCGGGGGGCTCGATCAGCCCCAGCATTTT. This sequence joins TRBV6-5 and TRBJ1-5, with D possibly TRBD1 on 6 matching bases. Germline-derived CDR1 and CDR2 are MNHEY and SVGAGI. The V and J ends lost 6 bases and 5 bases respectively, with 17 bases between them. CDR3 size: 15 residues.

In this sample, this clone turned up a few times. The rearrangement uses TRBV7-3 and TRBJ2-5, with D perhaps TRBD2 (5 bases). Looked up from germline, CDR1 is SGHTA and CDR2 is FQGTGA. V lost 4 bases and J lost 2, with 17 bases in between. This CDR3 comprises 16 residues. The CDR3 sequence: CASSWASGLNQETQYF. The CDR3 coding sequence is TGTGCCAGCAGCTGGGCAAGCGGACTGAATCAAGAGACCCAGTACTTC.

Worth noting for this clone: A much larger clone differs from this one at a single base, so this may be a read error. The CDR3 loop is CASSQQGNNQPQHF. The CDR3 DNA follows: TGTGCCAGCAGCCAACAGGGAAACAATCAGCCCCAGCATTTT. The rearrangement uses TRBV4-2 and TRBJ1-5; D perhaps matches TRBD1 (5 bases). V lost 2 bases to trimming and J lost 3 bases, with 8 bases between them. This CDR3 has 14 amino acids. The germline V gene has CDR1 LGHNA and CDR2 YNFKEQ.

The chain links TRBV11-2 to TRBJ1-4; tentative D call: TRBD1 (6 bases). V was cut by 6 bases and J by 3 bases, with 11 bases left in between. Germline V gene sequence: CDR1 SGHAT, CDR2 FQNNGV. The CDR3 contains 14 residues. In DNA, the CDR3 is TGTGCCAGCAGTTTAAGGACAGCTAATGAAAAACTGTTTTTT. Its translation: CASSLRTANEKLFF.

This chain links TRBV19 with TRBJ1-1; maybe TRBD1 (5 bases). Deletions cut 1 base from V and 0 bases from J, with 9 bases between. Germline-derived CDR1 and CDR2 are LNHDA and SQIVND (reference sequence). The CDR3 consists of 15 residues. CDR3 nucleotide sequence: TGTGCCAGTAGTATAGCAGGGATCATGAACACTGAAGCTTTCTTT. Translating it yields CASSIAGIMNTEAFF.

The DNA for the CDR3 is TGTGCCAGCAGCCTATCGACTAGTTTGTTCTATGAGCAGTTCTTC. Translating gives CASSLSTSLFYEQFF. This chain joins TRBV7-8 and TRBJ2-1, with a weak D call TRBD2 (6 bases). Germline V gene sequence: CDR1 SGHVS, CDR2 FQNEAQ. V shed 5 bases and J shed 8 bases, with 19 bases lying between them. CDR3 length: 15 amino acids.

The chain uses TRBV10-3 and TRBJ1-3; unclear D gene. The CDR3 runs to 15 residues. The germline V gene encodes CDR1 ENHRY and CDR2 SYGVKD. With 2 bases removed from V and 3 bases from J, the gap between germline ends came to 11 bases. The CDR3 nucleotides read TGTGCCATCAGTGAGACCCTAGGTTATGGAAACACCATATATTTT. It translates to CAISETLGYGNTIYF.

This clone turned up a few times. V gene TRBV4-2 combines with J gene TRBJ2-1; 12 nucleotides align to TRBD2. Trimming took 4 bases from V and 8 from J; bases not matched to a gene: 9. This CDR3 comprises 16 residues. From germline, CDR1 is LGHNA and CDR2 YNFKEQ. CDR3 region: CASSPATLAGGDEQFF. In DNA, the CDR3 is TGTGCCAGCAGCCCCGCCACGCTAGCGGGAGGGGATGAGCAGTTCTTC.

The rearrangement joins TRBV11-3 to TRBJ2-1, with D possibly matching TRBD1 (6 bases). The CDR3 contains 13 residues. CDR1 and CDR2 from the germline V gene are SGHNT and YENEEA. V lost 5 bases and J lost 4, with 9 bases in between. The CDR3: CASSPGQYNEQFF. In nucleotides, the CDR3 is TGTGCCAGCAGCCCCGGACAGTACAATGAGCAGTTCTTC.

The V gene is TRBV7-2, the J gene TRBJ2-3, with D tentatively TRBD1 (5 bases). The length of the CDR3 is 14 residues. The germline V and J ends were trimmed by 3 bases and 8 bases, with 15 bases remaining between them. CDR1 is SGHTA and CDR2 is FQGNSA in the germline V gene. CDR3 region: CASSFVQARATQYF. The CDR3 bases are TGTGCCAGCAGCTTTGTACAGGCTAGAGCTACGCAGTATTTT.

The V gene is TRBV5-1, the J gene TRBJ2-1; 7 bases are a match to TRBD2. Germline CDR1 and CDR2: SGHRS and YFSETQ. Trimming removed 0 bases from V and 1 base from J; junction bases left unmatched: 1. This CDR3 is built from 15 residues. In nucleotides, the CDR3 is TGCGCCAGCAGCTTGGGGGGAGGGTCCTACAATGAGCAGTTCTTC. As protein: CASSLGGGSYNEQFF.

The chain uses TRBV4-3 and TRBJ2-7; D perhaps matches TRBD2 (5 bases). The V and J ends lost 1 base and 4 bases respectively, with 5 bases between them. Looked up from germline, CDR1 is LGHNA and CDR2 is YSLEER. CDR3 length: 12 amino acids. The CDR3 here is CASSQGGYEQYF. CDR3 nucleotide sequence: TGCGCCAGCAGCCAAGGCGGGTACGAGCAGTACTTC.

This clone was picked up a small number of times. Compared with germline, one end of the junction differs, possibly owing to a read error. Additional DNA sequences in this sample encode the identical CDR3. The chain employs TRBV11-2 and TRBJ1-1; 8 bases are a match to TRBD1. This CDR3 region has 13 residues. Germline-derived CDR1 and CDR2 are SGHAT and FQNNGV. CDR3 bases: TGTGCCAGCAGTTTAGACAGGGGCACCGAAGCTTTCTTT. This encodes CASSLDRGTEAFF.

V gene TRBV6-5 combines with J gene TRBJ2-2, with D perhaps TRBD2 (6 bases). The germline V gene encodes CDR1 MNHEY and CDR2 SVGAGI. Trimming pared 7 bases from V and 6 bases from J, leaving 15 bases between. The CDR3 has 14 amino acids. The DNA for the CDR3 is TGTGCCAGCACCCAACCTGGGGGGTCCGGGGAGCTGTTTTTT. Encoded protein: CASTQPGGSGELFF.

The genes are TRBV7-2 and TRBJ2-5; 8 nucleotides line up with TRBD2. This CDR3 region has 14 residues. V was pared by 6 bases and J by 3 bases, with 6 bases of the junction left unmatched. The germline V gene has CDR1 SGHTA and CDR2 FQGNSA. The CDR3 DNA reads TGTGCCAGCAGAGCCGGGACTAGGGAAGAGACCCAGTACTTC. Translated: CASRAGTREETQYF.